The rows below give T cell receptor beta chains drawn from one sample of a study of shared clonotypes between healthy human individuals. The repertoire was sequenced with immunoSEQ multiplex PCR; TCRdb's copy has only in-frame clones and lacks some. Among approximately 1.9 million clones listed, 93% were seen once. The sequencing input was naive CD8+ T cells from PBMCs. The source of these receptors is a man aged 18-30 years in good health. Some clones in this sample may be carry-over from other donors' samples. Each CDR3 is given with its conserved first and last residue.

TRBJ2-1 | TRBV7-3 | CASSLAGSPEQFF
TRBJ2-1 | TRBV6-6 | CASRTDLPYNEQFF
TRBJ1-4 | TRBV19 | CASTSGLGKLFF
TRBJ2-1 | TRBV19 | CASSISSYNEQFF
TRBJ1-1 | TRBV7-9 | CASSRDTVNTEAFF
TRBJ2-7 | TRBV7-2 | CASSLARREGLEQYF
TRBJ2-5 | TRBV4-1 | CASSQDWGTEIRKTQYF
TRBJ1-5 | TRBV27 | CASSSHRGGQPQHF
TRBJ2-2 | TRBV27 | CASSFGLNTGELFF
TRBJ2-7 | TRBV9 | CASSPGQGLSYEQYF
TRBJ1-5 | TRBV21-1 | CASSNTQGHQPQHF
TRBJ2-7 | TRBV5-1 | CASRLDPGTGGYEQYF
TRBJ2-7 | TRBV6-6 | CASSIAISSYEQYF
TRBJ2-1 | TRBV9 | CASSLGTHNEQFF
TRBJ2-7 | TRBV4-2 | CASSYKGPNVEQYF
TRBJ1-2 | TRBV30 | CAWEGYGYTF
TRBJ2-5 | TRBV7-8 | CASSLLAGASQETQYF
TRBJ1-2 | TRBV28 | CASSLAGASYGYTF
TRBJ2-7 | TRBV7-9 | CASSFPDRAYEQYF
TRBJ2-7 | TRBV6-1 | CASPGIDGPTYEQYF
TRBJ2-7 | TRBV4-3 | CASSQGSTYEQYF
TRBJ1-2 | TRBV9 | CASSVPIGGGYGYTF
TRBJ1-1 | TRBV7-2 | CASSLRQGNTEAFF
TRBJ1-4 | TRBV30 | CAWSVRGKGMNEKLFF
TRBJ2-7 | TRBV14 | CASSQVPGGGYEQYF
TRBJ2-7 | TRBV27 | CASATGGYTYEQYF
TRBJ2-2 | TRBV11-2 | CASSLAAEGTGELFF
TRBJ2-1 | TRBV6-5 | CASSFIGTSEYNEQFF
TRBJ1-5 | TRBV19 | CAGGKRTLGNQPQHF
TRBJ1-1 | TRBV6-5 | CASRQRGDTEAFF
TRBJ2-3 | TRBV28 | CASSTRTGGATDTQYF
TRBJ2-4 | TRBV4-3 | CASSQDRGPKNIQYF
TRBJ2-3 | TRBV7-9 | CASSNYEASGTDTQYF
TRBJ1-5 | TRBV6-1 | CASSVEILGRERPQHF
TRBJ1-3 | TRBV5-6 | CASSLGDARHSGNTIYF
TRBJ2-5 | TRBV7-6 | CASSSKGVTKETQYF
TRBJ2-1 | TRBV10-3 | CAISETQSSYNEQFF
TRBJ2-1 | TRBV5-4 | CASSGGMAEQFF
TRBJ2-5 | TRBV29-1 | CSVDGGLRRETQYF
TRBJ2-7 | TRBV7-9 | CASTPPVGPNEQYF
TRBJ1-4 | TRBV27 | CASSLREGRVEKLFF
TRBJ1-2 | TRBV4-3 | CASSTRGLGYGYTF
TRBJ2-7 | TRBV4-3 | CASSQGLAGAVYEQYF
TRBJ1-2 | TRBV18 | CASSPAREGEYGYTF
TRBJ1-1 | TRBV13 | CASSPPTGRYTEAFF
TRBJ2-3 | TRBV7-2 | CASSLDLAGADTQYF
TRBJ2-3 | TRBV28 | CASSFPASADTQYF
TRBJ1-3 | TRBV7-9 | CASSLREVTIYF
TRBJ2-7 | TRBV19 | CASSIVTGSEQYF
TRBJ2-7 | TRBV27 | CASRPRAGPAFYEQYF
TRBJ2-1 | TRBV7-2 | CASSLEFGLAGLYNEQFF
TRBJ2-7 | TRBV15 | CATSVGGGSSYEQYF
TRBJ1-5 | TRBV6-1 | CASSELAGYQPQHF
TRBJ2-7 | TRBV11-2 | CASSLEAGGSEQYF
TRBJ1-5 | TRBV28 | CASSFPLYQPQHF
TRBJ2-5 | TRBV2 | CASSEGLRVQETQYF
TRBJ1-1 | TRBV6-5 | CASSYFRGQRIEAFF
TRBJ1-4 | TRBV7-7 | CASSVGQGSNEKLFF
TRBJ2-7 | TRBV15 | CATSSSTDSTYEQYF
TRBJ2-7 | TRBV13 | CASSSRRELGPEQYF